Detailed here is one T cell receptor beta chain. Its antigen is currently not known. No qualities accompany the bases; no much larger clone lies one base away. This entry is derived from a study of shared clonotypes between healthy human individuals (dated by TCRdb to about 2020). About the full investigation: The cohort comprised a couple of women and a few men aged 18 to 49 years. For each donor, three plates each were used for CD4 naive and CD4 memory, two plates were used for CD8 naive, and one plate was used for CD8 memory. The study deeply sequenced blood TCR repertoires of roughly five healthy adults to estimate repertoire size and the extent of clonotype sharing between individuals. Different laboratories and diverse techniques were used to prepare libraries and sequence TCR repertoires, to increase sequencing depth and limit assay-specific biases. Leukapheresis yielded between about 0.85 and 9 billion PBMCs per donor.

Results the study describes overall, beyond this receptor: The genetic and exposure-history diversity represented was limited by the small number of donors. Based on pairwise subsampling, the degree of clonotype sharing among donors was expected to be affected by sequencing depth. Rarefaction of sorted-subset datasets indicated incomplete sequencing despite the large sequencing depth. Naive subsets generally had larger estimated clonotype richness than memory subsets did. Clonotypes shared by all four sorted-subset donors showed higher generation probabilities than non-shared clonotypes. Only blood was sampled, and tissue TCR repertoires likely differ from those in blood. Across a few donors, approximately 5% of naive CD4, 3% to 4% of naive CD8, 2.3% of memory CD4, and approximately 0.4% of memory CD8 clonotypes were shared.

Using the deep immunoSEQ assay, multiplex PCR amplified TCR CDR3 regions from genomic DNA. Genomic DNA extracted from each cell subset was distributed evenly over all wells of several immunoSEQ 96-well plates, and each plate served as one replicate. For sorted subsets, around 200 ng genomic DNA, equal to 25,000 to 35,000 T cell genomes, was loaded into each replicate PCR. Purified libraries were measured with a Qubit 3.0 fluorometer, size-checked on a Bioanalyzer 2100, and measured again with the KAPA Library Quantification kit. Each immunoSEQ 96-well plate was sequenced on its own single-read 150-cycle Illumina NextSeq 550 flow cell. On the study's bioinformatics: Because the immunoSEQ output included only junctional sequences and no quality scores, the filtering could not be the same as the filtering used for full-length reads. To assign V/J genes and CDR3, sequences were annotated using PyIR, a Python wrapper for IgBLAST v1.9, with IMGT germline references. Reads were removed for weak V/J assignments (E-value above 1e-6), missing CDR3, stop codons, out-of-frame junctions, or ambiguous translated residues. V3J clonotypes were defined as sequences sharing an identical inferred V gene, J gene, and CDR3 amino acid sequence. Percentage overlap between repertoires was computed as shared unique clonotypes divided by the size of the smaller repertoire. Three approaches were used to assess repertoire richness: RTK rarefaction, the Chao1 estimator, and Recon v2.1 estimates of unobserved clonotypes. Generation probabilities for all TCRbeta clonotypes obtained by the gDNA method from a few donors were computed using OLGA. TCRdb retrieved this table from immuneACCESS and kept in-frame rearrangements only. Not all clones are present; in checked studies, unresolved V genes account for under half, and no reason is known for the remainder. D and trimming were read from the DNA, whereas the V and J calls and clone size are those reported in that table. The sample profile shows 1,400,000 or so clones; about 98.5% of them were found once. The ten top clones hold 0.36% of the sample.

Donors were healthy HIV-negative adults with no recently reported acute infections or vaccinations. All donors were Caucasian adults living in Nashville, Tennessee, USA. Magnetic negative selection was used to enrich CD4+ T cells, after which naive cells were positively selected on CD45RA and the negative fraction became the memory subset. Blood was obtained by leukapheresis, after which PBMCs were separated by Ficoll-Histopaque density gradient centrifugation and cryopreserved in liquid nitrogen vapor phase. Purity and quantity of every magnetically sorted T cell population were checked by analytical flow cytometry. Genomic DNA was isolated from every sorted fraction and measured by UV absorbance on a Nanodrop 2000c. For this chain, trimming is 6 bases at the V end and 8 bases at the J end, and the number of junction bases without a gene match is 10. Via the germline V gene (reference sequence), CDR1 is LNHDA and CDR2 SQIVND. CDR3 length: 15 amino acids, cysteine to phenylalanine. Only the CDR3 DNA is retained, 45 bases long and in frame from the first base.

The chain links TRBV19 with TRBJ1-4, with 9 middle bases fitting TRBD1. The sequence was obtained from a man aged 25-45 years in good health. Source material: naive CD4+ T cells sorted from blood. Sample cell subset or site, as interpreted from the label and publication: CD45RA+ positively selected. The nucleotide sequence is given as TGTGCCAGTAGGGGGCCGGGACAGGGTCGGGAAAAACTGTTTTTT. Protein translation: CASRGPGQGREKLFF.